This TCR beta chain was sequenced in a study of OX40 agonist ivuxolimab in advanced cancers. Study-wide points: Undetermined was the antigen specificity of the expanded peripheral T cells.

Autoimmune disease history or systemic immunosuppression led to patients being barred. Germline CDR1 and CDR2: MDHEN and SYDVKM. The V gene end was trimmed by 0 bases and the J gene end by 0 bases; junction bases not matched to a gene: 2. This CDR3 comprises 16 residues. The repertoire was sequenced with immunoSEQ multiplex PCR; TCRdb's copy has only in-frame clones and lacks some. The table includes 65,000 to 70,000 clones, nearly 85% detected once. For this clone: What it binds is not known.

The V call is TRBV28, the J call TRBJ1-5, with 7 positions matching TRBD1. The sequenced sample was CD4+ or CD8+ T cells sorted from blood, obtained in a trial of the OX40 agonist ivuxolimab. This receptor was identified in an adult with an advanced solid tumor such as melanoma, head and neck, liver or kidney cancer. This CDR3 is CASSLWGQNSNQPQHF. In DNA form, the CDR3 reads TGTGCCAGCAGTTTATGGGGACAGAATAGCAATCAGCCCCAGCATTTT.